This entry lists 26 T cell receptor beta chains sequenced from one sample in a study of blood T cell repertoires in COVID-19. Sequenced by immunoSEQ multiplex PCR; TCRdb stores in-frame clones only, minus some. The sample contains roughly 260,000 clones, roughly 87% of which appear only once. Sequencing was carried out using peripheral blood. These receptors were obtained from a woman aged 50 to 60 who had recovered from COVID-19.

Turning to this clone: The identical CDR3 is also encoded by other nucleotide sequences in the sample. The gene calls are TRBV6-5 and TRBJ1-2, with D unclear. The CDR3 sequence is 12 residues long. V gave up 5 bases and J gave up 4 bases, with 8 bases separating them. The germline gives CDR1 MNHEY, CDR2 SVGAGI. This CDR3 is CASSPTGYGYTF. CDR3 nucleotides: TGTGCCAGCAGTCCTACCGGCTATGGCTACACCTTC.

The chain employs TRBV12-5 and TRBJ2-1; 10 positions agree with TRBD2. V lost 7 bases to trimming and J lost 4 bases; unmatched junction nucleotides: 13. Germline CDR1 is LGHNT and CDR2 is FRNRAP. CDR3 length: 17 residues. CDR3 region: CASAPFRTSGRYNEQFF. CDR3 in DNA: TGTGCTAGTGCACCATTCCGGACTAGCGGTAGATACAATGAGCAGTTCTTC.

CDR3: CASSWRGRTGELFF. As DNA, the CDR3 is TGTGCCAGCAGCTGGAGGGGGCGGACCGGGGAGCTGTTTTTT. The gene calls are TRBV7-3 and TRBJ2-2, with D maybe TRBD1 (7 bases). The V end lost 4 bases, the J end lost 5 bases, and 11 bases lay between the germline ends. CDR3 size: 14 residues. Germline lookup yields CDR1 SGHTA and CDR2 FQGTGA.

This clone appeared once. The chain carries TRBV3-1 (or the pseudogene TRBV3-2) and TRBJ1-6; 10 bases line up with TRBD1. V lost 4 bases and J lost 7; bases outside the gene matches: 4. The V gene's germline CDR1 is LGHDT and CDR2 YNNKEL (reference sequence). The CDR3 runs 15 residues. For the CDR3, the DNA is TGTGCCAGCAGCCGTGGGGGACAGGGGAATTCACCCCTCCACTTT. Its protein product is CASSRGGQGNSPLHF.

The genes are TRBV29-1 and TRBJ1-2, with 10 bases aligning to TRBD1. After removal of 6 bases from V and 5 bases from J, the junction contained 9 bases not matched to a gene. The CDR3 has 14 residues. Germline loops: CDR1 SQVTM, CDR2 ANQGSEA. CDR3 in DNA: TGCAGCGTCGGTTCTGTGGGACAGGGGTATGGCTACACCTTC. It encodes CSVGSVGQGYGYTF.

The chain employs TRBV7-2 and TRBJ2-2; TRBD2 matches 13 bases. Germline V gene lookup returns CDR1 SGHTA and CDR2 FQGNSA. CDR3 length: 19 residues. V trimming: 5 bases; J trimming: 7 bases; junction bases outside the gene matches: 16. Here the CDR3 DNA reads TGTGCCAGCAGCCGTCAGCCCCCGGGACTAGCGGGGAGGAACGGGGAGCTGTTTTTT. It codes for CASSRQPPGLAGRNGELFF.

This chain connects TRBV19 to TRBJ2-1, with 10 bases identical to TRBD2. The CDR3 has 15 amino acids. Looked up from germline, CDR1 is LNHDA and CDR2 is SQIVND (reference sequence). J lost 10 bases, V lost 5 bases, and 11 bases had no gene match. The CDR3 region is CASSALAGVPSEQFF. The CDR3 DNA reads TGTGCCAGTAGTGCGCTAGCGGGAGTACCATCAGAGCAGTTCTTC.

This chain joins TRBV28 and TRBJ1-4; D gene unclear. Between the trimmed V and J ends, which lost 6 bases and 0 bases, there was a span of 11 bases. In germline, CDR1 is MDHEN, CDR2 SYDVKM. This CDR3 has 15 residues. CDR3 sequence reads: CASSLPGATNEKLFF. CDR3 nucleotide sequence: TGTGCCAGCAGCCTACCAGGTGCAACTAATGAAAAACTGTTTTTT.

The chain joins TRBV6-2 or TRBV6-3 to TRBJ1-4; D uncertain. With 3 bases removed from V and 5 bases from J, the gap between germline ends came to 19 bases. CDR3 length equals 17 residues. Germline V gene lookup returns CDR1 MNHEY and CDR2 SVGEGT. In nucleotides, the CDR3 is TGTGCCAGCAGTTATCGTAGTAGATCCGAGTCGAATGAAAAACTGTTTTTT. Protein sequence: CASSYRSRSESNEKLFF.

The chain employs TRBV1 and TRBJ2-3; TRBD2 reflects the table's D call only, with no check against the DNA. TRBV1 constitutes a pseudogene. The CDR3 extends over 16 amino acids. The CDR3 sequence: CTSSQDPRSVLDTQYF. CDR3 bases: TGCACCAGCAGCCAAGATCCACGGTCCGTGTTAGATACGCAGTATTTT.

CDR3 nucleotides: TGTGCCAGCACCCCGGGGGGGGCTCTCTATGAATACACCTTC. Translation gives CASTPGGALYEYTF. The chain combines TRBV27 with TRBJ1-2, with a tentative D call TRBD1 (6 bases). The CDR3 length is 14 residues. The germline V gene has CDR1 MNHEY and CDR2 SMNVEV (reference sequence). Trimming shortened V by 7 bases and J by 11 bases, and 23 bases separated the two germline ends.

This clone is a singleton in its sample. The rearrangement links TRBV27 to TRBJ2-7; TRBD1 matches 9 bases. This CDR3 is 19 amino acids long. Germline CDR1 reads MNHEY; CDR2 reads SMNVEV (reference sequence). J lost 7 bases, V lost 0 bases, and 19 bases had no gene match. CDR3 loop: CASSLSPPGQGQVGDEQYF. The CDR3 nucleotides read TGTGCCAGCAGTTTATCCCCTCCGGGACAGGGCCAGGTTGGTGATGAGCAGTACTTC.

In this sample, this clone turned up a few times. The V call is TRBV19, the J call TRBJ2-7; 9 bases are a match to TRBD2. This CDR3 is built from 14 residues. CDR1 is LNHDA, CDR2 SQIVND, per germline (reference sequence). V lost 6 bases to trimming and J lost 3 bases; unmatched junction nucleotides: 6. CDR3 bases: TGTGCCAGTAGCGCGGGACTAGCTAGCTACGAGCAGTACTTC. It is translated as CASSAGLASYEQYF.

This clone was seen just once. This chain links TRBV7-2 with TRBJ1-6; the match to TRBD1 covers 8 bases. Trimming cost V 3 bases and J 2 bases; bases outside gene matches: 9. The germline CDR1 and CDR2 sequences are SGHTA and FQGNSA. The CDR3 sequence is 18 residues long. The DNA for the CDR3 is TGTGCCAGCAGCTTTCGGCAGGGGGCTAACGCCTATAATTCACCCCTCCACTTT. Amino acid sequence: CASSFRQGANAYNSPLHF.

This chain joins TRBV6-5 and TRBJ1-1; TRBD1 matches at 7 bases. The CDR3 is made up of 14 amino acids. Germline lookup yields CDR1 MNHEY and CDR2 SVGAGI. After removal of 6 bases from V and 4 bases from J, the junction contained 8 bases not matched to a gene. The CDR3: CASRIRDRTTEAFF. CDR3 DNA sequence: TGTGCCAGCAGGATACGGGACAGAACCACTGAAGCTTTCTTT.

In nucleotides, the CDR3 is TGTGCCTGGTGTCACGGGGGGCCCTCCTACGAGCAGTACTTC. Translation: CAWCHGGPSYEQYF. The chain links TRBV30 to TRBJ2-7, with D perhaps matching TRBD2 (7 bases). Deletions cut 5 bases from V and 0 bases from J, with 14 bases between. Germline CDR1 GTSNPN, CDR2 SVGIG (reference sequence). This CDR3 contains 14 residues.

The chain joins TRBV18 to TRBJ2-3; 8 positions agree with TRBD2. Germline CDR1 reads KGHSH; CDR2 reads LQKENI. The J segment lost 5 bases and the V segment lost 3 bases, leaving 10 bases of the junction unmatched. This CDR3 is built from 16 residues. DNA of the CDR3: TGTGCCAGCTCACCTCTCTCGGGAGGGCCGGGAGATACGCAGTATTTT. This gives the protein CASSPLSGGPGDTQYF.

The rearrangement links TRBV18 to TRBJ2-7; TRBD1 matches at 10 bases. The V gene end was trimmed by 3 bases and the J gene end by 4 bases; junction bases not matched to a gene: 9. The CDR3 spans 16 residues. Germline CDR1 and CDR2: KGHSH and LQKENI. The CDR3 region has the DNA TGTGCCAGCTCACCGTGGGGCGGGACAGGGGTTTACGAGCAGTACTTC. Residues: CASSPWGGTGVYEQYF.

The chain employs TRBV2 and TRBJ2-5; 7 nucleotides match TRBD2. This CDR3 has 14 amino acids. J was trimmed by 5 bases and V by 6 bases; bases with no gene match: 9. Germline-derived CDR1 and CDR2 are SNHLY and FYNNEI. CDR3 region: CASRYNEGGETQYF. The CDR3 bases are TGTGCCAGCAGGTACAACGAGGGAGGGGAGACCCAGTACTTC.

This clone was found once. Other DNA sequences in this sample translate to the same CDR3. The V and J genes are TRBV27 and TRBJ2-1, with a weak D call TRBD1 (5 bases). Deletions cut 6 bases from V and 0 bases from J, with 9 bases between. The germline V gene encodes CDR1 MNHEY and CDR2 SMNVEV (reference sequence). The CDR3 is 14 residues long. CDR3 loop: CASSQGSSYNEQFF. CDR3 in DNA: TGTGCCAGCAGCCAGGGAAGCTCCTACAATGAGCAGTTCTTC.

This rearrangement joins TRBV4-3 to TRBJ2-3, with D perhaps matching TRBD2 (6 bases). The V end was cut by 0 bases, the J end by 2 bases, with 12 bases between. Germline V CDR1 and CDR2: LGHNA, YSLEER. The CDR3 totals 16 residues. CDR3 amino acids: CASSQDGRDFTDTQYF. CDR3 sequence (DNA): TGCGCCAGCAGCCAAGATGGGCGGGATTTCACAGATACGCAGTATTTT.

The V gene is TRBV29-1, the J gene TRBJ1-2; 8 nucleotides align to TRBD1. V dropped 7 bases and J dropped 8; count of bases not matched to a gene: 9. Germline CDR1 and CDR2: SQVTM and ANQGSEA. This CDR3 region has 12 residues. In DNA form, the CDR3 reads TGCAGCGCCCTGGACAGGGCTTACGGCTACACCTTC. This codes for CSALDRAYGYTF. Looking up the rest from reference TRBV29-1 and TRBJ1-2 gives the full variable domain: SAVISQKPSRDICQRGTSLTIQCQVDSQVTMMFWYRQQPGQSLTLIATANQGSEATYESGFVIDKFPISRPNLTFSTLTVSNMSPEDSSIYLCSALDRAYGYTFGSGTRLTVV.

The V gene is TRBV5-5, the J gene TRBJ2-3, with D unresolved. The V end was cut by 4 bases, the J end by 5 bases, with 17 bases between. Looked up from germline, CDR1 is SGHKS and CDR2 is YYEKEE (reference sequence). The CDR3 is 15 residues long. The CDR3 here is CASSLRITPRDTQYF. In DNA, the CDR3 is TGTGCCAGCAGCCTGAGGATTACCCCTAGAGATACGCAGTATTTT.

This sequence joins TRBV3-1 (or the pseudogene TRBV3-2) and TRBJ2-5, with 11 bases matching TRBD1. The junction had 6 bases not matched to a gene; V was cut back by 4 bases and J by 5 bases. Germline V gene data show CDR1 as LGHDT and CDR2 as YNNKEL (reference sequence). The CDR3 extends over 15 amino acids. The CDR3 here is CASSPGQGAPETQYF. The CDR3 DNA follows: TGTGCCAGCAGCCCCGGACAGGGGGCGCCGGAGACCCAGTACTTC.

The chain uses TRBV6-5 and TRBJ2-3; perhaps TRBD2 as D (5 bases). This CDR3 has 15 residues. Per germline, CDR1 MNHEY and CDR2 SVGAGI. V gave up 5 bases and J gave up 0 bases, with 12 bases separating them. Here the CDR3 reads CASSTKRASTDTQYF. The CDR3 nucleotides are TGTGCCAGCAGTACAAAGAGGGCAAGCACAGATACGCAGTATTTT.

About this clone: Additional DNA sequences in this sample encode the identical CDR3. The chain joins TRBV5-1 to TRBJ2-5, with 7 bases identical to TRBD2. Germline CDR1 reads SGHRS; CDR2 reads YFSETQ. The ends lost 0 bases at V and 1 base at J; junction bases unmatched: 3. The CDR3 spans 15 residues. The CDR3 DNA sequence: TGCGCCAGCAGCTTGGCGGGGGGATTCCAAGAGACCCAGTACTTC. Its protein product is CASSLAGGFQETQYF. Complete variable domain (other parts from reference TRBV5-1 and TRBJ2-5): KAGVTQTPRYLIKTRGQQVTLSCSPISGHRSVSWYQQTPGQGLQFLFEYFSETQRNKGNFPGRFSGRQFSNSRSEMNVSTLELGDSALYLCASSLAGGFQETQYFGPGTRLLVL.